This T cell receptor (beta chain) was obtained from a study of T cell responses to AZD1222 COVID-19 vaccine. Assay: immunoSEQ multiplex PCR; the TCRdb copy retains only in-frame clones and omits some. The table records around 140,000 clones, around 93% of them present only once. Turning to this clone: Antigen unknown.

The study, taken as a whole, reports: Spike-spanning, vaccine-associated CD4 TCRs were dominant at 160-218 and 743-854. White British donors predominated, females outnumbered males, and clonal diversity was possibly underestimated.

The J segment lost 6 bases and the V segment lost 2 bases, leaving 8 bases of the junction unmatched. CDR3 length: 15 residues. The germline V gene has CDR1 SGHNT and CDR2 YYREEE (reference sequence). This TCR derives from an adult who received the AZD1222 COVID-19 vaccine. Sequenced here: peripheral blood, sampled 28 days after the second AZD1222 dose. The V and J genes are TRBV5-4 and TRBJ1-2; 9 bases agree with TRBD1. The CDR3 nucleotides are TGTGCCAGCAGCTTACAGGGGGCGATCGGGGATGGCTACACCTTC. As protein: CASSLQGAIGDGYTF.